Given below is one TCR beta chain in context. Its antigen remains undetermined. A much larger clone is a single base away; this may be a read error. From cysteine to phenylalanine, the CDR3 is 15 amino acids long. This entry keeps only the CDR3 DNA: 45 bases, framed from base 1. CDR1 and CDR2 (MNHEY, SMNVEV) derive from the germline V gene (reference sequence). V and J are trimmed by 3 bases and 3 bases, and the gene matches miss 7 bases of the junction. The Immunoverse kit was used to build TCR libraries from around 420 ng RNA, with molecular barcoded adaptors covering alpha/delta and beta/gamma chains. TCR library preparation used the same RNA that went into transcriptome sequencing. An Illumina HiSeq 4000 with 2 x 150 cycles was used to sequence the TCR libraries. On the authors' methods: MiXCR aligned TCR reads to human V, D, J and C references and assembled the aligned reads into CDR3 clonotypes, with quality filtering and error correction included. The tcR package in R was used to analyze clonotype counts and gene usage diversity. Raw mapping reads were checked after the RNA-seq reads had been mapped by STAR aligner version 2.5.3a onto the human GRCh37 genome. IR-seq fastq files were randomly downsampled with Seqtk 1.3 to test the effect of sequencing depth on detected clonotypes. Using fastp at Q25 and MiXCR, TCRdb reprocessed the public reads and kept productive beta chains. Entries are consolidated by CDR3 protein sequence, retaining the most common genes and DNA. TCRdb's processing, not the study's, gives the V and J calls here. This sample comprises some 130,000 distinct CDR3 sequences, over 10% of them detected only once. The top ten hold 7% to 9% of the sample.

The data originate from a study of read filtering for tumor transcriptome and immune sequencing (dated by TCRdb to 2020 to 2021). Looking at the study overall: The cohort consisted of some 16 male and some 15 female patients, with a mean age of around 60 years and an age range of about 40 to 90. Under revised international staging, eight or nine patients fell into R-ISS I, more than 15 into R-ISS II and six or seven into R-ISS III. After DNase treatment, whole-transcriptome libraries were prepared using the TruSeq RNA Access Library Prep Kit. TCR-region mapped reads per sample ranged from about 4.05 to 11 million with IR-seq versus only roughly 75 to 1273 with RNA-seq. Using the same bone marrow samples, the study compared TCR repertoires obtained by targeted immune repertoire sequencing with those obtained by bulk whole-transcriptome sequencing. As a main aim, a read-filtering strategy for immune repertoire data was addressed, with the specific question being whether clonotypes supported by a single read should be removed.

The investigation overall reported the following: The sorted CD138-negative fraction was a mixed bone marrow immune population, not purified T cells. Removing single-read clonotypes increased the correlation between IR-seq and RNA-seq shared clonotype proportions. Compared with RNA-seq, IR-seq captured clonotypes at much higher depth and more reliably, and a smaller IR-seq throughput was enough to identify most shared clonotypes. Single-read clonotypes made up about 80% of clonotypes but only around 4% of total reads in IR-seq, compared with around 71% of clonotypes and roughly 45% of reads in RNA-seq.

Bone marrow was sampled from every patient at the time of active disease. Ficoll-Hypaque density gradient centrifugation was used to isolate the bone marrow mononuclear cells. CD138-negative cells were obtained by negative selection after labeling with CD138 magnetic microbeads on a MACS separator, removing myeloma plasma cells. Flow cytometry with CD138 antibodies on an Attune NxT was used to check how pure the isolated cells were. Total RNA was extracted with TRIzol reagent and quantified with a NanoDrop spectrophotometer. For each patient, the CD138-negative bone marrow sample underwent paired RNA-seq and IR-seq.

The V and J segments used are TRBV27 and TRBJ1-1; 7 nucleotides in the junction match TRBD1. Specimen: a population of CD138-negative cells sorted from bone marrow. The cell subset or site label of this sample denotes: bone marrow mononuclear cells depleted of CD138+ plasma/myeloma cells by negative magnetic selection. The receptor was isolated from a donor aged 40 or over with multiple myeloma. The CDR3 here reads CASSFSCTGDTEAFF. Here is the DNA: TGTGCCAGCAGTTTCTCCTGTACAGGGGACACTGAAGCTTTCTTT.